The entry below gives a single T cell receptor beta chain sequence along with its context. These data are taken from a study of control samples from healthy donors and cancer patients. TCRdb's table, derived via immunoSEQ multiplex PCR, lists solely in-frame clones and lacks some. This sample carries about 100,000 clones, around nine tenths of them seen once, and the ten largest clones take under 10%. The CDR3 is 13 residues long. Deletions cut 0 bases from V and 13 bases from J, with 13 bases between. CDR1 and CDR2 (germline): SGHVS, FQNEAQ. The V call is TRBV7-8, the J call TRBJ2-1; D is perhaps TRBD2 (5 bases). Sequencing was carried out using blood. The sequence came from a man aged 25 to 40 in good health. CDR3 sequence (DNA): TGTGCCAGCAGCTTAGCGGGGAGTCCCGGCCAGTTCTTC. Protein: CASSLAGSPGQFF.